Each of the 29 T cell receptor beta chains below was sequenced from the same sample in a study of cytomegalovirus exposure and HLA in healthy donors. 13 Jbeta primers and 60 Vbeta primers were used for the PCR. Only in-frame clones appear in the TCRdb table, and some are missing; sequencing was by immunoSEQ multiplex PCR. The sample consists of 90,000 to 150,000 clones, approximately 80% of them appearing once. The specimen sequenced was PBMCs. Every receptor here comes from a man over 45 in good health and CMV-seropositive.

The V call is TRBV10-1, the J call TRBJ2-1; 7 bases are a match to TRBD1. In germline, CDR1 is WNHNN, CDR2 SYGVQD (reference sequence). The CDR3 runs to 14 residues. J gave up 5 bases and V 5 bases, and 6 bases lay outside the gene matches. CDR3 sequence reads: CASSQRTGDNEQFF. In DNA form, the CDR3 reads TGCGCCAGCAGTCAACGGACAGGCGACAATGAGCAGTTCTTC.

In this sample, this clone turned up once. This rearrangement joins TRBV7-2 to TRBJ2-7, with a tentative D call TRBD1 (6 bases). The germline CDR1 and CDR2 sequences are SGHTA and FQGNSA. The CDR3 is made up of 14 amino acids. The germline V and J ends were trimmed by 0 bases and 2 bases, with 8 bases remaining between them. CDR3 sequence reads: CASSLAQGPYEQYF. CDR3 DNA sequence: TGTGCCAGCAGCTTAGCGCAGGGGCCCTACGAGCAGTACTTC.

This clone has more than one count but fewer than ten. The chain has TRBV6-5 and TRBJ1-1; D ambiguous. Germline V gene lookup returns CDR1 MNHEY and CDR2 SVGAGI. V lost 2 bases to trimming and J lost 0 bases, with 7 bases between them. The CDR3 extends over 14 amino acids. The CDR3 DNA reads TGTGCCAGCAGTTACGACTACATGAACACTGAAGCTTTCTTT. Translating gives CASSYDYMNTEAFF.

The chain combines TRBV7-9 with TRBJ2-5, with a tentative D call TRBD2 (7 bases). Germline V gene sequence: CDR1 SEHNR, CDR2 FQNEAQ (reference sequence). V was cut by 8 bases and J by 3 bases, with 16 bases left in between. This CDR3 is built from 14 residues. The CDR3 nucleotides read TGTGCCAGCTCCCCCGGGGGGCCGGAAGAGACCCAGTACTTC. Its translation is CASSPGGPEETQYF.

The chain joins TRBV9 to TRBJ2-1, with TRBD2 identical over 8 bases. This CDR3 contains 14 residues. Germline V gene sequence: CDR1 SGDLS, CDR2 YYNGEE. Trimming cost V 5 bases and J 4 bases; bases outside gene matches: 5. The CDR3 region is CASSLAGSYNEQFF. The CDR3 DNA is TGTGCCAGCAGTTTAGCGGGGTCGTACAATGAGCAGTTCTTC.

This chain uses TRBV7-9 with TRBJ1-4; possible D gene TRBD1, 5 bases. Trimming stripped 2 bases from V and 4 bases from J, with 11 bases between. Germline lookup yields CDR1 SEHNR and CDR2 FQNEAQ (reference sequence). The CDR3 contains 15 residues. CDR3 bases: TGTGCCAGCAGCTTACTACGACAGCTTAATGAAAAACTGTTTTTT. Protein sequence: CASSLLRQLNEKLFF.

CDR3 region: CASSWEYGTGYTGELFF. As DNA, the CDR3 is TGTGCCAGCAGCTGGGAATACGGGACAGGGTATACCGGGGAGCTGTTTTTT. The chain couples TRBV7-2 to TRBJ2-2, with 9 bases lining up with TRBD1. V trimming: 4 bases; J trimming: 5 bases; junction bases outside the gene matches: 11. Germline lookup yields CDR1 SGHTA and CDR2 FQGNSA. This CDR3 contains 17 residues. Full variable domain (remainder filled in from reference TRBV7-2 and TRBJ2-2): GAGVSQSPSNKVTEKGKDVELRCDPISGHTALYWYRQSLGQGLEFLIYFQGNSAPDKSGLPSDRFSAERTGGSVSTLTIQRTQQEDSAVYLCASSWEYGTGYTGELFFGEGSRLTVL.

This chain uses TRBV7-9 with TRBJ1-4; 11 bases are shared with TRBD1. In germline, CDR1 is SEHNR, CDR2 FQNEAQ (reference sequence). This CDR3 spans 15 amino acids. V was pared by 3 bases and J by 5 bases, with 2 bases of the junction left unmatched. The CDR3 bases are TGTGCCAGCAGCTTGGGGGACAGGGGGAATGAAAAACTGTTTTTT. It translates to CASSLGDRGNEKLFF. The whole variable domain, remainder taken from reference TRBV7-9 and TRBJ1-4, is DTGVSQNPRHKITKRGQNVTFRCDPISEHNRLYWYRQTLGQGPEFLTYFQNEAQLEKSRLLSDRFSAERPKGSFSTLEIQRTEQGDSAMYLCASSLGDRGNEKLFFGSGTQLSVL.

The V gene is TRBV7-2, the J gene TRBJ2-3, with a tentative D call TRBD2 (5 bases). The CDR3 is made up of 15 amino acids. V lost 5 bases, J lost 2 bases, and 14 bases lay in between. CDR1 is SGHTA, CDR2 FQGNSA, per germline. CDR3 residues: CASSPISGNTDTQYF. CDR3 coding DNA: TGTGCCAGCAGCCCGATCAGCGGTAACACAGATACGCAGTATTTT.

The chain couples TRBV9 to TRBJ2-3, with D maybe TRBD2 (6 bases). V dropped 5 bases and J dropped 6 bases, with 16 bases sitting between them. Germline V gene lookup returns CDR1 SGDLS and CDR2 YYNGEE. The CDR3 contains 14 residues. The CDR3 reads CASSKGTSPDTQYF. The DNA of the CDR3 is TGTGCCAGCAGTAAGGGGACTTCCCCCGATACGCAGTATTTT.

This chain links TRBV28 with TRBJ2-4, with TRBD2 matching 9 bases. Germline CDR1 MDHEN, CDR2 SYDVKM. J was trimmed by 4 bases and V by 7 bases; bases with no gene match: 8. The CDR3 consists of 15 residues. The chain's CDR3 is CASTTSGGTKNIQYF. CDR3 bases: TGTGCCAGCACTACGAGCGGGGGGACTAAAAACATTCAGTACTTC. The whole variable domain, remainder taken from reference TRBV28 and TRBJ2-4, is DVKVTQSSRYLVKRTGEKVFLECVQDMDHENMFWYRQDPGLGLRLIYFSYDVKMKEKGDIPEGYSVSREKKERFSLILESASTNQTSMYLCASTTSGGTKNIQYFGAGTRLSVL.

The chain employs TRBV7-2 and TRBJ2-7, with 10 bases aligning to TRBD1. The V segment lost 3 bases and the J segment 2 bases; nucleotides outside the gene matches: 7. This CDR3 spans 16 amino acids. CDR1 and CDR2 (germline): SGHTA, FQGNSA. The CDR3 sequence: CASSFRQGQGTYEQYF. Written as DNA, the CDR3 is TGTGCCAGCAGCTTTAGACAGGGACAGGGGACCTACGAGCAGTACTTC.

The chain combines TRBV11-2 with TRBJ2-2, with a weak D call TRBD1 (8 bases). CDR1 SGHAT and CDR2 FQNNGV come from the germline V gene. The V end lost 3 bases, the J end lost 7 bases, and 15 bases lay between the germline ends. The CDR3 consists of 15 residues. The CDR3: CASSFRQGRVGELFF. Here the CDR3 DNA reads TGTGCCAGCAGCTTCCGACAGGGGAGGGTCGGGGAGCTGTTTTTT.

This chain joins TRBV30 and TRBJ2-2; no firm D call. Trimming removed 1 base from V and 5 bases from J, with 5 bases in between. CDR1 and CDR2 (germline): GTSNPN, SVGIG (reference sequence). The CDR3 is 12 residues long. DNA of the CDR3: TGTGCCTGGAGTGCCCGGACCGGGGAGCTGTTTTTT. Translated, it gives CAWSARTGELFF. The whole variable domain, remainder taken from reference TRBV30 and TRBJ2-2, is SQTIHQWPATLVQPVGSPLSLECTVEGTSNPNLYWYRQAAGRGLQLLFYSVGIGQISSEVPQNLSASRPQDRQFILSSKKLLLSDSGFYLCAWSARTGELFFGEGSRLTVL.

J is TRBJ1-5 and V is TRBV5-6; D is unresolved. The V end lost 4 bases, the J end lost 6 bases, and 20 bases lay between the germline ends. The CDR3 is 16 amino acids. Germline CDR1 and CDR2: SGHDT and YYEEEE. The chain's CDR3 is CASSLGSGSGGQPQHF. DNA of the CDR3: TGTGCCAGCAGCCTAGGATCGGGGAGCGGAGGTCAGCCCCAGCATTTT. The variable domain in full, with the rest retrieved from reference TRBV5-6 and TRBJ1-5, is DAGVTQSPTHLIKTRGQQVTLRCSPKSGHDTVSWYQQALGQGPQFIFQYYEEEERQRGNFPDRFSGHQFPNYSSELNVNALLLGDSALYLCASSLGSGSGGQPQHFGDGTRLSIL.

The chain combines TRBV10-3 with TRBJ1-2; 7 positions agree with TRBD1. Trimming cost V 5 bases and J 8 bases; bases outside gene matches: 11. Germline loops: CDR1 ENHRY, CDR2 SYGVKD. The CDR3 extends over 14 amino acids. The CDR3 here is CAISKQGPDWGYTF. The CDR3 DNA reads as TGTGCCATCAGTAAACAGGGGCCAGATTGGGGCTACACCTTC.

In DNA form, the CDR3 reads TGTGCCAGCAGTACGACTAGCGGGTACCACAATGAGCAGTTCTTC. Amino acid sequence: CASSTTSGYHNEQFF. The chain has TRBV6-5 and TRBJ2-1, with 10 bases that match TRBD2. The V segment lost 5 bases and the J segment 5 bases; nucleotides outside the gene matches: 6. CDR1 and CDR2 (germline): MNHEY, SVGAGI. The CDR3 totals 15 residues.

The genes are TRBV6-1 and TRBJ2-7, with D possibly TRBD2 on 7 matching bases. Germline values: CDR1 MNHNS, CDR2 SASEGT. The V end lost 7 bases, the J end lost 5 bases, and 18 bases lay between the germline ends. The CDR3 loop spans 14 amino acids. For the CDR3, the DNA is TGTGCCAGCACTAGCGGACAGTCTCTCCACGAGCAGTACTTC. It yields the protein CASTSGQSLHEQYF.

This clone has just a few counts. The J gene is TRBJ2-7, the V gene TRBV4-3, with 9 nucleotides matching TRBD2. The J segment lost 2 bases and the V segment lost 0 bases, leaving 8 bases of the junction unmatched. Germline V CDR1 and CDR2: LGHNA, YSLEER. This CDR3 has 17 amino acids. CDR3 loop: CASSQEVAGGAAYEQYF. The DNA for the CDR3 is TGCGCCAGCAGCCAAGAAGTGGCGGGAGGGGCCGCCTACGAGCAGTACTTC.

The chain has TRBV2 and TRBJ2-7; D unclear. The CDR3 spans 14 residues. Germline V gene lookup returns CDR1 SNHLY and CDR2 FYNNEI. V was pared by 5 bases and J by 1 base, with 12 bases between. This CDR3 reads CASSSPDLSYEQYF. The CDR3 region has the DNA TGTGCCAGCAGTTCACCTGACTTGTCCTACGAGCAGTACTTC.

The rearrangement links TRBV7-9 to TRBJ2-2; 10 nucleotides match TRBD2. The junction had 6 bases not matched to a gene; V was cut back by 4 bases and J by 4 bases. The CDR3 covers 16 residues. Germline V gives CDR1 SEHNR, CDR2 FQNEAQ (reference sequence). CDR3 sequence: CASSSPSGGATGELFF. In DNA form, the CDR3 reads TGTGCCAGCAGCTCCCCTAGCGGGGGAGCCACCGGGGAGCTGTTTTTT.

The gene calls are TRBV4-3 and TRBJ2-5; weak D call: TRBD2 (5 bases). The CDR3 length is 16 residues. Deletions cut 1 base from V and 2 bases from J, with 14 bases between. Germline CDR1 reads LGHNA; CDR2 reads YSLEER. This chain's CDR3 is CASSQGSGVEQETQYF. CDR3 nucleotide sequence: TGCGCCAGCAGCCAAGGAAGCGGAGTGGAGCAAGAGACCCAGTACTTC.

The rearrangement joins TRBV10-2 to TRBJ1-3; 8 bases align to TRBD1. The junction had 0 bases not matched to a gene; V was cut back by 1 base and J by 1 base. The CDR3 runs to 15 residues. In germline, CDR1 is WSHSY, CDR2 SAAADI. The chain's CDR3 is CASSEWTGSGNTIYF. The CDR3 nucleotides are TGCGCCAGCAGTGAGTGGACAGGGTCTGGAAACACCATATATTTT.

The chain links TRBV18 to TRBJ1-5; 7 bases are shared with TRBD1. The CDR3 length is 15 residues. V lost 2 bases to trimming and J lost 0 bases; unmatched junction nucleotides: 1. Germline V lookup: CDR1 KGHSH, CDR2 LQKENI. The CDR3: CASSPGTVSNQPQHF. CDR3 coding DNA: TGTGCCAGCTCACCAGGGACAGTTAGCAATCAGCCCCAGCATTTT.

This clone showed up just a few times. This chain joins TRBV5-1 and TRBJ1-1, with 9 bases matching TRBD1. The V segment lost 2 bases and the J segment 2 bases; nucleotides outside the gene matches: 4. Germline loops: CDR1 SGHRS, CDR2 YFSETQ. The CDR3 sequence is 15 residues long. DNA of the CDR3: TGCGCCAGCAGCTTAGGGACAGGGCTTAACACTGAAGCTTTCTTT. Its protein product is CASSLGTGLNTEAFF.

This clone has only one observation. The CDR3 DNA sequence: TGTGCCAGCATCGGGGACAGGACTAACTATGGCTACACCTTC. Protein product: CASIGDRTNYGYTF. This sequence joins TRBV2 and TRBJ1-2, with TRBD1 matching over 8 bases. V shed 7 bases and J 0 bases; nucleotides not matched to a gene: 4. The length of the CDR3 is 14 residues. Germline V gene sequence: CDR1 SNHLY, CDR2 FYNNEI.

V is TRBV27 and J is TRBJ2-5, with a weak D call TRBD2 (6 bases). CDR1 and CDR2 (germline): MNHEY, SMNVEV (reference sequence). This CDR3 has 13 residues. Trimming pared 3 bases from V and 3 bases from J, leaving 8 bases between. As DNA, the CDR3 is TGTGCCAGCAGTTTCTGGGGGGAAGAGACCCAGTACTTC. Protein product: CASSFWGEETQYF.

This sequence joins TRBV6-1 and TRBJ2-7; 8 nucleotides agree with TRBD1. This CDR3 contains 13 residues. V gave up 5 bases and J gave up 3 bases; unmatched junction bases: 3. In germline, CDR1 is MNHNS, CDR2 SASEGT. CDR3 loop: CASSSDRGYEQYF. CDR3 coding DNA: TGTGCCAGCAGTTCCGACAGGGGCTACGAGCAGTACTTC.

The chain is built from TRBV10-3 and TRBJ1-5; D is ambiguous. CDR1 and CDR2 (germline): ENHRY, SYGVKD. The CDR3 sequence is 14 residues long. Trimming removed 4 bases at V and 1 base at J, with 8 bases between. The CDR3 DNA follows: TGTGCCATCAGTGGAGTATACAGCAATCAGCCCCAGCATTTT. It is translated as CAISGVYSNQPQHF.